Listed below are T cell receptor beta chains from one sample, sequenced in a study of vaccination and CD4 T cells after COVID-19. Antigens of these TCRs are unknown. TCRdb reanalysed the PCR reads using MiXCR and keeps one entry per CDR3 protein. Among about 5,200 distinct CDR3 sequences listed, around 40% were seen once. Material: CD4+ T cells from blood, cultured in vitro. The receptors were gathered from a human donor who had recovered from COVID-19. Each CDR3 is given with its conserved first and last residue. The D gene is left open where the match is weak. Not all rows give a size; the values are once, few, many and, for expanded clones, a class.

J gene,clone size,D gene,V gene,CDR3 protein
TRBJ2-6,.,.,TRBV7-3,CASSLRQSSGANVLTF
TRBJ2-1,few,.,TRBV6-5,CASSYSRGMHEQFF
TRBJ1-4,.,TRBD1,TRBV20-1,CSATGGAGNNEKLFF
TRBJ2-1,few,.,TRBV20-1,CSARDWRGLAATEQFF
TRBJ2-3,medium-sized,TRBD2,TRBV10-3,CAISESVGGGTFRDTQYF
TRBJ1-1,.,.,TRBV6-1,CASSVSQGWSTEAFF
TRBJ1-2,.,.,TRBV27,CASSRGSHYYGYTF
TRBJ1-1,few,.,TRBV5-1,CASSVSGWLTEAFF
TRBJ2-2,large,TRBD1,TRBV9,CASSATGANTGELFF
TRBJ1-5,.,.,TRBV24-1,CATSPGGRSNQPQHF
TRBJ2-3,.,TRBD2,TRBV5-4,CASSRRLAATDTQYF
TRBJ1-2,few,.,TRBV12-3/TRBV12-4,CASSLGPERGYTF
TRBJ1-4,.,TRBD1,TRBV20-1,CSARSRGGEKLFF
TRBJ1-5,.,TRBD1,TRBV24-1,CATRSSQGANQPQHF
TRBJ2-1,.,TRBD2,TRBV2,CASSPQLAGGIDEQFF
TRBJ2-5,.,TRBD2,TRBV20-1,CSAPWAGGLAGQETQYF
TRBJ2-7,.,.,TRBV2,CASNDAGKAYEQYF
TRBJ1-1,.,.,TRBV6-1,CASSGWGNTEAFF
TRBJ1-5,few,.,TRBV20-1,CSAVGHSNQPQHF
TRBJ2-5,few,TRBD2,TRBV7-2,CASSLVGLAGGPAKLQETQYF